A selection of T cell receptor beta chains follows, all from one sample in a study of T cell responses to AZD1222 COVID-19 vaccine. Method: immunoSEQ multiplex PCR; TCRdb's copy keeps in-frame clones and lacks some. The repertoire holds some 150,000 clones, with less than 95% as singletons. The source was peripheral blood, collected on day 0 of AZD1222 vaccination. All receptors come from an adult in good health. Each CDR3 is given with its conserved first and last residue. The D gene is left open where the match is weak. The size entry is marked missing in some rows and otherwise reads once, few, many or a size class.

>TRBV13|TRBJ2-7|.|.
TGTGCCAGCAGCTACGAAGGGGGATCTGAGCAGTACTTC
CASSYEGGSEQYF
>TRBV9|TRBJ1-2|.|.
TGTGCCAGCAGCCCTCGGAGGGGTTATCGGTATGGCTACACCTTC
CASSPRRGYRYGYTF
>TRBV19|TRBJ2-3|.|TRBD1
TGTGCCAGTACTAAGGGGACAGGGCCAGATACGCAGTATTTT
CASTKGTGPDTQYF
>TRBV7-6|TRBJ2-7|.|TRBD2
TGTGCCAGCAGCGCGCACCCGGGACTAGCGGGAGGGACACCCTCCTACGAGCAGTACTTC
CASSAHPGLAGGTPSYEQYF
>TRBV9|TRBJ2-7|once|TRBD2
TGTGCCAGCAGCGTGGGGACTAGCGGATACTACGAGCAGTACTTC
CASSVGTSGYYEQYF
>TRBV9|TRBJ2-1|.|.
TGTGCCAGCAGCGTTGGTATGGATAACAATGAGCAGTTCTTC
CASSVGMDNNEQFF
>TRBV7-9|TRBJ2-2|.|.
TGTGCCAGCAGCTCTACGGCGGAGGCCACCGGGGAGCTGTTTTTT
CASSSTAEATGELFF
>TRBV6-4|TRBJ2-7|.|.
TGTGCCAGCAGTTCCCTAGCCTACGAGCAGTACTTC
CASSSLAYEQYF
>TRBV7-2|TRBJ1-2|.|.
TGTGCCAGCAGCTTAACGCGCCCAAGTTTCCCTAACTATGGCTACACCTTC
CASSLTRPSFPNYGYTF
>TRBV11-3|TRBJ2-7|once|TRBD2
TGTGCCAGCAGCTTTAGCGGGACGAGCTACGAGCAGTACTTC
CASSFSGTSYEQYF
>TRBV6-5|TRBJ2-3|.|.
TGTGCCAGCCGCCGGGGAGATACGCAGTATTTT
CASRRGDTQYF
>TRBV19|TRBJ1-5|.|TRBD1
TGTGCCAGTAGGGACAGGGGCAATCAGCCCCAGCATTTT
CASRDRGNQPQHF
>TRBV7-2|TRBJ1-1|.|.
TGTGCCAGCAGCTTAGCGGCGGGAGAAACGAACACTGAAGCTTTCTTT
CASSLAAGETNTEAFF
>TRBV15|TRBJ1-4|.|.
TGTGCCACCAGCAGAGATTCGCAGGGACGGATTAATGAAAAACTGTTTTTT
CATSRDSQGRINEKLFF
>TRBV9|TRBJ1-1|.|.
TGTGCCAGCAGCCTCCGACGGGACACTGAAGCTTTCTTT
CASSLRRDTEAFF
>TRBV5-8|TRBJ2-2|.|TRBD2
TGTGCCAGCAGCTTGGCCAGGGTAGCGGGAGTTCCCGGGGAGCTGTTTTTT
CASSLARVAGVPGELFF
>TRBV24-1|TRBJ2-2|.|TRBD2
TGTGCCACCAGTCTCTCCGGACTAGCGGGAGGATTGAACACCGGGGAGCTGTTTTTT
CATSLSGLAGGLNTGELFF
>TRBV7-3|TRBJ2-1|.|.
TGTGCCAGCAGCTTAAGGGGGAGCTCCTACAATGAGCAGTTCTTC
CASSLRGSSYNEQFF
>TRBV28|TRBJ2-5|.|TRBD1
TGTGCCAGCAGTTTAATCGGACAGGGGAAAGAGACCCAGTACTTC
CASSLIGQGKETQYF
>TRBV28|TRBJ2-2|once|.
TGTGCCAGCAGCAGGACAGGGAGGGCCGGGGAGCTGTTTTTT
CASSRTGRAGELFF
>TRBV7-9|TRBJ2-3|.|.
TGTGCCAGCATCCGGGTCGGTGACAGCTTCACAGATACGCAGTATTTT
CASIRVGDSFTDTQYF
>TRBV10-3|TRBJ2-7|once|.
TGTGCCATCAGGGACCCTTCTCAGGGCAGGGTCGAGGAGCAGTACTTC
CAIRDPSQGRVEEQYF
>TRBV14|TRBJ2-2|.|TRBD2
TGTGCCAGCAGCCATCTAGGGGCGGGGGCGAACACCGGGGAGCTGTTTTTT
CASSHLGAGANTGELFF
>TRBV19|TRBJ1-1|once|.
TGTGCCAGTAGTCGTTCCTCACAGGGTATTTGGTCCACTGAAGCTTTCTTT
CASSRSSQGIWSTEAFF
>TRBV28|TRBJ1-1|few|.
TGTGCCAGCAGTTTGACCGTTCTGGGAGCTTTCTTT
CASSLTVLGAFF
>TRBV7-8|TRBJ1-1|.|.
TGTGCCAGCAGCTTAGATTTCACTGAAGCTTTCTTT
CASSLDFTEAFF
>TRBV6-5|TRBJ2-7|.|.
TGTGCCAGCGGGGCGGCACCAAGCTCCTACGAGCAGTACTTC
CASGAAPSSYEQYF
>TRBV7-9|TRBJ2-3|.|.
TGTGCCAGCAGCTTAGTGGGGCAGTCGGTTGATACGCAGTATTTT
CASSLVGQSVDTQYF